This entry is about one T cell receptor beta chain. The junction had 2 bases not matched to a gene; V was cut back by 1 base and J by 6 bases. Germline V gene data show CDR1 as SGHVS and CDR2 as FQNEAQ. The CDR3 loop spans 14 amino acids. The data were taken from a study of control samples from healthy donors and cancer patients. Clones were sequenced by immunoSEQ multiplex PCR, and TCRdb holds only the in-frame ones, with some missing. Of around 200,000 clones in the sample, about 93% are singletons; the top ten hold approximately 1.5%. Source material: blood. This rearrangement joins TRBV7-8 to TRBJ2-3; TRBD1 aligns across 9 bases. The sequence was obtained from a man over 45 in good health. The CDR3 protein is CASSLVGTGDTQYF. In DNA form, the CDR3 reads TGTGCCAGCAGCTTAGTGGGGACAGGGGATACGCAGTATTTT.